This T cell receptor (beta chain) came from a study of T cell repertoires in cytomegalovirus infection. The study's findings and limits: The ex vivo response was dominated by HLA-C-restricted CMV-specific TCR beta clonotypes.

The germline gives CDR1 KGHDR, CDR2 SFDVKD. This CDR3 comprises 15 residues. V lost 3 bases and J 4 bases, leaving 11 bases between the germline ends. TCRdb passed the reads through MiXCR, listing each CDR3 protein once. The table has 200,000 to 300,000 distinct CDR3 sequences, about 12% seen once. Comments on this clonotype: Its cognate antigen is unknown.

Sequenced input: PBMCs. The TCR comes from a human donor in good health (CMV status not recorded). Some clones in this sample may be carry-over from other donors' samples. This rearrangement joins TRBV24-1 to TRBJ2-2, with a possible D match to TRBD1 (5 bases). CDR3 sequence reads: CATSDMAGLTGELFF. The CDR3 DNA sequence: TGTGCCACCAGTGATATGGCAGGGCTCACCGGGGAGCTGTTTTTT.